The rows below give T cell receptor beta chains drawn from one sample of a study of T cells after yellow fever vaccination. TCRdb ran MiXCR on the 5' RACE reads and lists one entry per CDR3 protein. The sample has some 500,000 distinct CDR3 sequences, approximately 15% seen once; the top ten hold 11% to 15%. The sequenced sample was PBMCs, obtained on the day of the yellow fever booster vaccination. The receptors shown here come from a man between 25 and 39 years old who received the YFV17D yellow fever vaccine. CDR3s include the opening cysteine and the closing phenylalanine or tryptophan. D genes are given only for firm matches. Clone size is shown for a subset of rows, as once, few, many or a class of expanded clone.

V gene: TRBV9; D gene: TRBD2; CDR3 length: 14; clone size: many; CDR3 protein: CASSLGRNSYEQYF
V gene: TRBV6-1; D gene: -; CDR3 length: 16; clone size: few; CDR3 protein: CASSEPMWSMNTEAFF
V gene: TRBV20-1; D gene: TRBD2; CDR3 length: 14; clone size: -; CDR3 protein: CSARTSGHTDTQYF
V gene: TRBV7-2; D gene: -; CDR3 length: 13; clone size: -; CDR3 protein: CASSSAGLETQYF
V gene: TRBV28; D gene: -; CDR3 length: 12; clone size: -; CDR3 protein: CAIRTTNTEAFF
V gene: TRBV12-3/TRBV12-4; D gene: -; CDR3 length: 12; clone size: -; CDR3 protein: CASSSWEETQYF
V gene: TRBV5-1; D gene: TRBD2; CDR3 length: 15; clone size: -; CDR3 protein: CASSPVAGGHNEQFF
V gene: TRBV28; D gene: TRBD2; CDR3 length: 15; clone size: -; CDR3 protein: CASSSTSGSRDELFF
V gene: TRBV20-1; D gene: -; CDR3 length: 15; clone size: few; CDR3 protein: CSARRPRGNSYEQYF
V gene: TRBV7-2; D gene: -; CDR3 length: 16; clone size: -; CDR3 protein: CASSLVGTSNGETRYF
V gene: TRBV11-2; D gene: TRBD2; CDR3 length: 16; clone size: -; CDR3 protein: CASSPGGKAGLITQYF
V gene: TRBV10-3; D gene: TRBD1; CDR3 length: 14; clone size: many; CDR3 protein: CAIRTGTGTYEQYF
V gene: TRBV29-1; D gene: -; CDR3 length: 12; clone size: few; CDR3 protein: CSVESGLDTQYF
V gene: TRBV20-1; D gene: -; CDR3 length: 14; clone size: -; CDR3 protein: CSATSGNSNQPQHF
V gene: TRBV6-5; D gene: -; CDR3 length: 14; clone size: -; CDR3 protein: CASSYIGWNSPLHF
V gene: TRBV29-1; D gene: TRBD2; CDR3 length: 14; clone size: few; CDR3 protein: CSYRTGLAGYEQYF
V gene: TRBV29-1; D gene: -; CDR3 length: 13; clone size: few; CDR3 protein: CSVGQQNTGELFF
V gene: TRBV29-1; D gene: -; CDR3 length: 12; clone size: -; CDR3 protein: CSKAGLPPPQHF
V gene: TRBV30; D gene: -; CDR3 length: 12; clone size: -; CDR3 protein: CAWSPQDTEAFF
V gene: TRBV18; D gene: -; CDR3 length: 16; clone size: few; CDR3 protein: CASSPPREGGSTEAFF
V gene: TRBV7-2; D gene: -; CDR3 length: 12; clone size: few; CDR3 protein: CASSTEAVTQYF
V gene: TRBV19; D gene: -; CDR3 length: 15; clone size: -; CDR3 protein: CASRLGPWMNTEAFF
V gene: TRBV7-2; D gene: TRBD1; CDR3 length: 16; clone size: -; CDR3 protein: CASSRDRDVAYNEQFF
V gene: TRBV7-3; D gene: -; CDR3 length: 15; clone size: few; CDR3 protein: CASSITREGINEQFF
V gene: TRBV6-5; D gene: -; CDR3 length: 14; clone size: -; CDR3 protein: CASSGFTEYNEQFF
V gene: TRBV12-3/TRBV12-4; D gene: -; CDR3 length: 13; clone size: -; CDR3 protein: CASTSPSRREQFF
V gene: TRBV19; D gene: -; CDR3 length: 15; clone size: -; CDR3 protein: CASTTGVQGRETQYF
V gene: TRBV7-2; D gene: -; CDR3 length: 16; clone size: -; CDR3 protein: CASSLQATANTGELFF
V gene: TRBV5-1; D gene: -; CDR3 length: 13; clone size: -; CDR3 protein: CASSARDYNEQFF
V gene: TRBV4-2; D gene: -; CDR3 length: 14; clone size: few; CDR3 protein: CASSQADRSGELFF
V gene: TRBV7-2; D gene: -; CDR3 length: 17; clone size: few; CDR3 protein: CASSLSWALSSPVEAFF
V gene: TRBV18; D gene: -; CDR3 length: 14; clone size: -; CDR3 protein: CASSRGSGSTEAFF
V gene: TRBV5-6; D gene: -; CDR3 length: 13; clone size: many; CDR3 protein: CASSLRNGETQYF
V gene: TRBV20-1; D gene: TRBD1; CDR3 length: 14; clone size: -; CDR3 protein: CSAVSGTGGGEQFF
V gene: TRBV7-9; D gene: -; CDR3 length: 15; clone size: few; CDR3 protein: CASSFSDQGLTEAFF
V gene: TRBV20-1; D gene: -; CDR3 length: 10; clone size: -; CDR3 protein: CSVPGNEQFF
V gene: TRBV12-3/TRBV12-4; D gene: -; CDR3 length: 13; clone size: many; CDR3 protein: CASSFGGVETQYF
V gene: TRBV7-9; D gene: -; CDR3 length: 15; clone size: few; CDR3 protein: CASSPDSGNQETQYF
V gene: TRBV20-1; D gene: -; CDR3 length: 12; clone size: few; CDR3 protein: CSASGGNTEAFF
V gene: TRBV7-2; D gene: TRBD2; CDR3 length: 15; clone size: -; CDR3 protein: CASSVASGSSYEQYF
V gene: TRBV30; D gene: -; CDR3 length: 14; clone size: -; CDR3 protein: CAWNLAGSSYEQYF
V gene: TRBV20-1; D gene: -; CDR3 length: 13; clone size: many; CDR3 protein: CSASLVRTGELFF
V gene: TRBV12-3/TRBV12-4; D gene: TRBD1; CDR3 length: 14; clone size: few; CDR3 protein: CASRAGTANTEAFF
V gene: TRBV20-1; D gene: -; CDR3 length: 17; clone size: few; CDR3 protein: CSATRLPGENLYNEQFF
V gene: TRBV7-9; D gene: -; CDR3 length: 15; clone size: few; CDR3 protein: CASSETLSNTDTQYF